The TCR beta chain under discussion was sequenced for a study of blood T cell repertoires in COVID-19. The length of the CDR3 is 19 residues. V was clipped by 4 bases and J by 6 bases; unmatched bases: 18. CDR1 MNHNS and CDR2 SASEGT come from the germline V gene. Repertoires were generated with immunoSEQ multiplex PCR, while TCRdb's copy carries only in-frame clones and drops some. This sample carries approximately 200,000 clones, 80% to 90% of them seen once, and the ten largest clones take about a tenth. Recruits, aged roughly 18 to 89 years, lived in 20 to 30 US areas. This chain links TRBV6-1 with TRBJ1-5, with 10 bases matching TRBD1. The TCR comes from a man between 18 and 35 years old with acute COVID-19. Sequenced sample: PBMCs or T cells enriched from blood (not recorded which). The CDR3 reads CASSAKLTGGNRIGQPQHF. In DNA form, the CDR3 reads TGTGCCAGCAGTGCCAAACTGACAGGGGGCAATAGGATAGGTCAGCCCCAGCATTTT.